What follows are 21 T cell receptor beta chains derived from one specimen sequenced in a study of early T cells in non-severe SARS-CoV-2 infection. Each CDR3 protein is one row after TCRdb ran MiXCR on the 5' RACE reads. Seen here are 65,000 to 95,000 distinct CDR3 sequences, approximately 9.1% observed once, and the top ten hold 4.8%. The sequencing sample was made of whole blood. These TCRs come from an adult who was a healthcare worker with PCR-confirmed SARS-CoV-2 infection or an uninfected control (not recorded which).

V and J are TRBV19 and TRBJ2-4; maybe TRBD1 (5 bases). The CDR3 runs to 15 residues. V lost 1 base and J 6 bases, leaving 13 bases between the germline ends. From germline, CDR1 is LNHDA and CDR2 SQIVND (reference sequence). CDR3 in DNA: TGTGCCAGTAGTATAGGCCAGGGCCCGGGAAACATTCAGTACTTC. Translated: CASSIGQGPGNIQYF.

This clonotype appeared many times. The CDR3 region is CSARALGLENTIYF. Written as DNA, the CDR3 is TGCAGTGCTAGAGCACTGGGATTGGAAAACACCATATATTTT. The rearrangement links TRBV20-1 to TRBJ1-3; no clear D gene. The CDR3 loop spans 14 amino acids. V lost 1 base and J lost 6, with 13 bases in between. From germline, CDR1 is DFQATT and CDR2 SNEGSKA (reference sequence).

Many counts were recorded for this clonotype. The chain recombines TRBV12-5 with TRBJ2-2, with D perhaps matching TRBD2 (6 bases). Germline loops: CDR1 LGHNT, CDR2 FRNRAP. V lost 2 bases and J lost 7, with 17 bases in between. CDR3 length: 16 residues. CDR3 protein: CASGLLPRAGHGELFF. The CDR3 region has the DNA TGTGCTAGTGGTTTGCTCCCAAGAGCGGGTCACGGGGAGCTGTTTTTT.

This clonotype was detected many times. This chain joins TRBV5-6 and TRBJ1-2; the match to TRBD1 covers 7 bases. Trimming removed 7 bases from V and 4 bases from J; junction bases left unmatched: 13. The CDR3 is 15 amino acids. The germline CDR1 and CDR2 sequences are SGHDT and YYEEEE. The CDR3 DNA reads as TGTGCCAGCTTAGCGACCGGACAGGACGTCTATGGCTACACCTTC. Protein sequence: CASLATGQDVYGYTF. Full variable domain (missing parts from reference TRBV5-6 and TRBJ1-2): DAGVTQSPTHLIKTRGQQVTLRCSPKSGHDTVSWYQQALGQGPQFIFQYYEEEERQRGNFPDRFSGHQFPNYSSELNVNALLLGDSALYLCASLATGQDVYGYTFGSGTRLTVV.

This chain's CDR3 is CASSISLATEAFF. In DNA form, the CDR3 reads TGTGCCAGCAGCATAAGCTTGGCCACTGAAGCTTTCTTT. The chain is built from TRBV7-8 and TRBJ1-1, with unresolved D. The CDR3 runs 13 residues. Germline lookup yields CDR1 SGHVS and CDR2 FQNEAQ. Trimming took off 5 bases at V and 4 bases at J, with 11 bases between the two ends.

This rearrangement joins TRBV27 to TRBJ2-3; 10 nucleotides align to TRBD2. V shed 6 bases, J shed 1 base, and the junction held 10 bases outside the gene matches. This CDR3 spans 17 amino acids. Per germline, CDR1 MNHEY and CDR2 SMNVEV (reference sequence). The chain's CDR3 is CASRYTRSGRGTDTQYF. The CDR3 DNA is TGTGCCAGCAGATACACCCGGAGCGGGAGGGGCACAGATACGCAGTATTTT.

This clonotype was seen a handful of times. The chain carries TRBV20-1 and TRBJ1-5, with D hard to call. V was cut by 0 bases and J by 6 bases, with 9 bases left in between. The CDR3 is 13 residues long. Germline CDR1 DFQATT, CDR2 SNEGSKA (reference sequence). CDR3 bases: TGCAGTGCTAGAGATTCCCTCAGTCAGCCCCAGCATTTT. Its translation: CSARDSLSQPQHF.

This chain connects TRBV6-2 or TRBV6-3 to TRBJ2-7, with a tentative D call TRBD2 (6 bases). Germline CDR1 reads MNHEY; CDR2 reads SVGEGT. Trimming stripped 5 bases from V and 4 bases from J, with 18 bases between. The CDR3 consists of 15 residues. The CDR3 nucleotides are TGTGCCAGCAGTAATTACAGGTTAGCGGTGTACGAGCAGTACTTC. Its protein is CASSNYRLAVYEQYF.

This clonotype was counted only a few times. The chain employs TRBV28 and TRBJ2-5; 8 bases match TRBD1. V lost 5 bases, J lost 6 bases, and 11 bases stayed unmatched. Germline assignment: CDR1 MDHEN and CDR2 SYDVKM. The CDR3 runs 15 residues. The chain's CDR3 is CASSITGQGWKTQYF. The CDR3 DNA reads TGTGCCAGCAGTATAACCGGACAGGGCTGGAAGACCCAGTACTTC.

This clonotype was seen a few times. J is TRBJ1-6 and V is TRBV10-3, with a weak D call TRBD1 (5 bases). V lost 6 bases, J lost 5 bases, and 14 bases lay in between. The CDR3 is 15 amino acids. Germline V gene data show CDR1 as ENHRY and CDR2 as SYGVKD. In DNA, the CDR3 is TGTGCCATCAGCCTGAGGGAAGGGGATAATTCACCCCTCCACTTT. Residues: CAISLREGDNSPLHF.

CDR3 in DNA: TGTGCCAGCAGTACCCCCCCGAGTACAGGATACTCTGGGGCCAACGTCCTGACTTTC. This codes for CASSTPPSTGYSGANVLTF. V is TRBV28 and J is TRBJ2-6; TRBD1 is a possible D gene (5 bases). CDR1 and CDR2 (germline): MDHEN, SYDVKM. The V and J ends lost 5 bases and 0 bases respectively, with 20 bases between them. The CDR3 consists of 19 residues.

This clonotype was detected many times. The chain couples TRBV4-2 to TRBJ1-1; perhaps TRBD1 as D (5 bases). The CDR3 totals 15 residues. Germline CDR1 and CDR2: LGHNA and YNFKEQ. Trimming took 1 base from V and 5 from J, leaving 14 bases between them. CDR3 sequence reads: CASSQGRQGGTEAFF. CDR3 sequence (DNA): TGTGCCAGCAGCCAAGGAAGGCAGGGTGGGACTGAAGCTTTCTTT.

This clonotype was counted ten times or more. The J gene is TRBJ1-1, the V gene TRBV10-3; D not resolved. The CDR3 contains 13 residues. Trimming stripped 0 bases from V and 7 bases from J, with 9 bases between. The V gene's germline CDR1 is ENHRY and CDR2 SYGVKD. For the CDR3, the DNA is TGTGCCATCAGTGAGTCGAAAGAGGGTGAAGCTTTCTTT. Translating it yields CAISESKEGEAFF.

This clonotype came up many times. The V gene is TRBV4-1, the J gene TRBJ2-3, with D unresolved. The CDR3 length is 16 residues. V gave up 0 bases and J gave up 2 bases, with 12 bases separating them. The germline CDR1 and CDR2 sequences are MGHRA and YSYEKL. Here the CDR3 DNA reads TGCGCCAGCAGCCAAGACGGAGCTCGGGCCACAGATACGCAGTATTTT. Translating gives CASSQDGARATDTQYF.

The chain couples TRBV6-2 or TRBV6-3 to TRBJ2-1; D not certain. Trimming pared 5 bases from V and 7 bases from J, leaving 6 bases between. The CDR3 runs 11 residues. Germline V gives CDR1 MNHEY, CDR2 SVGEGT. CDR3 region: CASSPQNEQFF. The CDR3 coding sequence is TGTGCCAGCAGTCCACAGAATGAGCAGTTCTTC.

The rearrangement links TRBV6-1 to TRBJ2-1, with 8 bases lining up with TRBD2. V lost 8 bases and J lost 1; bases outside the gene matches: 1. Per the germline V gene, CDR1 is MNHNS and CDR2 is SASEGT. The CDR3 contains 13 residues. The CDR3 region is CASQRGSYNEQFF. In DNA, the CDR3 is TGTGCCAGCCAGCGGGGGTCCTACAATGAGCAGTTCTTC.

This clonotype has just a few counts. The chain has TRBV6-2 or TRBV6-3 and TRBJ2-1; tentatively, D is TRBD1 or TRBD2 (5 bases each). Germline CDR1 and CDR2: MNHEY and SVGEGT. The CDR3 is 16 residues long. V was trimmed by 7 bases and J by 6 bases, leaving 22 bases between them. For the CDR3, the DNA is TGTGCCAGCACCCCTTTACGTCCTTCGGGGCCCAATGAGCAGTTCTTC. It encodes CASTPLRPSGPNEQFF.

As to this clonotype: This may come from a read error, since a much larger clone is one base off. J is TRBJ2-5 and V is TRBV6-6, with unresolved D. The CDR3 length is 11 residues. V lost 2 bases to trimming and J lost 5 bases, with 3 bases between them. In germline, CDR1 is MNHNY, CDR2 SVGAGI (reference sequence). CDR3: CASSYPETQYF. The CDR3 DNA reads as TGTGCCAGCAGTTACCCGGAGACCCAGTACTTC.

This clonotype was observed a few times. The chain has TRBV7-8 and TRBJ2-2, with D perhaps TRBD2 (6 bases). V was clipped by 5 bases and J by 1 base, with 11 bases between them. Germline-derived CDR1 and CDR2 are SGHVS and FQNEAQ. CDR3 length equals 15 residues. The chain's CDR3 is CASSIRDWNTGELFF. CDR3 bases: TGTGCCAGCAGCATCCGGGACTGGAACACCGGGGAGCTGTTTTTT.

This clonotype was counted only a few times. This chain links TRBV18 with TRBJ2-7, with 7 bases lining up with TRBD1. The CDR3 is made up of 14 amino acids. Germline-derived CDR1 and CDR2 are KGHSH and LQKENI. V shed 3 bases, J shed 0 bases, and the junction held 2 bases outside the gene matches. In DNA, the CDR3 is TGTGCCAGCTCACCGACAGGGACCTCCTACGAGCAGTACTTC. Encoded protein: CASSPTGTSYEQYF.

This clonotype was observed a few times. This chain connects TRBV4-2 to TRBJ2-2; no clear D gene. The CDR3 consists of 15 residues. V was clipped by 1 base and J by 2 bases, with 8 bases between them. Germline CDR1 and CDR2: LGHNA and YNFKEQ. The CDR3 bases are TGTGCCAGCAGCCAAGGGCTTGACAACACCGGGGAGCTGTTTTTT. This gives the protein CASSQGLDNTGELFF.